The 27 T cell receptor beta chains below come from one sample, sequenced in a study of CXCR3-negative and CXCR3-positive naive CD8 T cells. Libraries of TRB cDNA were made by 5' RACE and carried UMIs. From its re-call of the 5' RACE reads, TCRdb lists each CDR3 protein once, without DNA. The listing records approximately 41,000 distinct CDR3 sequences. The material sequenced was memory CD8+ T cells from blood. Every receptor here comes from a human donor in good health. Some clones in this sample may be carry-over from other donors' samples.

The chain combines TRBV4-2 with TRBJ1-2. The CDR3 is made up of 11 amino acids. Germline CDR1 and CDR2: LGHNA and YNFKEQ. CDR3 loop: CASRGTDGYTF.

This rearrangement joins TRBV20-1 to TRBJ2-3; TCRdb names TRBD2, which stays unverified in the absence of DNA. This CDR3 has 16 amino acids. The germline V gene encodes CDR1 DFQATT and CDR2 SNEGSKA (reference sequence). The CDR3 loop reads CRPEGLAGGPTDTQYF.

This chain links TRBV7-2 with TRBJ2-1; the D call of TRBD1 rests on TCRdb alone, since no DNA is present to check it. This CDR3 region has 14 residues. Germline CDR1 is SGHTA and CDR2 is FQGNSA. This chain's CDR3 is CASSQGASYNEQFF.

V and J are TRBV12-3 or TRBV12-4 and TRBJ2-7; with no DNA, the TCRdb D assignment of TRBD2 cannot be verified. The CDR3 is 14 amino acids. Here the CDR3 reads CASSLGGSGYEQYF.

This chain joins TRBV7-6 and TRBJ2-5. The CDR3 has 15 amino acids. Germline V CDR1 and CDR2: SGHVS, FNYEAQ. CDR3 residues: CASSYCVFEVETQYF.

The chain employs TRBV7-2 and TRBJ1-5. The CDR3 runs 15 residues. The germline gives CDR1 SGHTA, CDR2 FQGNSA. The CDR3 region is CASSLAWYSNQPQHF.

The J gene is TRBJ2-3, the V gene TRBV6-2 or TRBV6-3; TCRdb reports TRBD1, a call that lacks DNA to check it against. Germline V lookup: CDR1 MNHEY, CDR2 SVGEGT. The CDR3 totals 15 residues. The chain's CDR3 is CASSELQGGSDTQYF.

The chain combines TRBV20-1 with TRBJ2-7. From germline, CDR1 is DFQATT and CDR2 SNEGSKA (reference sequence). The CDR3 extends over 13 amino acids. CDR3 residues: CSARDVADYEQYF.

The V and J genes are TRBV7-9 and TRBJ2-6. The CDR3 consists of 13 residues. Germline CDR1 is SEHNR and CDR2 is FQNEAQ (reference sequence). CDR3: CASSVPGANVLTF.

The chain couples TRBV29-1 to TRBJ1-4; TCRdb indicates TRBD1, and absent DNA this call remains unverified. Germline CDR1 reads SQVTM; CDR2 reads ANQGSEA. The CDR3 spans 15 residues. The CDR3 sequence is CSVNWDGQTNEKLFF. Combining the CDR3 with reference TRBV29-1 and TRBJ1-4 gives the whole variable domain SAVISQKPSRDICQRGTSLTIQCQVDSQVTMMFWYRQQPGQSLTLIATANQGSEATYESGFVIDKFPISRPNLTFSTLTVSNMSPEDSSIYLCSVNWDGQTNEKLFFGSGTQLSVL.

The V gene is TRBV9, the J gene TRBJ2-1; the TCRdb D gene call, TRBD2, has no DNA to confirm it. This CDR3 region has 14 residues. The germline V gene encodes CDR1 SGDLS and CDR2 YYNGEE. CDR3 in amino acids: CASSSGGGVNEQFF.

This sequence joins TRBV4-3 and TRBJ2-3. The CDR3 extends over 15 amino acids. Germline lookup yields CDR1 LGHNA and CDR2 YSLEER. CDR3 in amino acids: CASSQELRLPDTQYF.

This chain links TRBV12-3 or TRBV12-4 with TRBJ1-6; TCRdb's D call of TRBD1 is untestable without DNA. The CDR3 runs 14 residues. This chain's CDR3 is CASSLTGHNSPLHF.

The chain joins TRBV7-9 to TRBJ2-3; TCRdb calls TRBD2, which cannot be checked without DNA. This CDR3 has 14 residues. Looked up from germline, CDR1 is SEHNR and CDR2 is FQNEAQ (reference sequence). This CDR3 reads CASSATRGADTQYF.

J is TRBJ2-2 and V is TRBV4-3; TCRdb outputs TRBD1, but without DNA this stays unchecked. This CDR3 contains 15 residues. The germline V gene encodes CDR1 LGHNA and CDR2 YSLEER. CDR3 in amino acids: CASSQGGSYTGELFF.

The V call is TRBV6-9, the J call TRBJ1-6; no DNA is available, so the TRBD1 call from TCRdb remains unchecked. The germline V gene has CDR1 MNHGY and CDR2 SVAAGI. This CDR3 spans 15 amino acids. The CDR3 reads CASSYRQGEGSPLHF.

Its frequency marks this clonotype as medium-sized. The chain combines TRBV20-1 with TRBJ2-3; the TCRdb call, TRBD2, lacks DNA for checking. This CDR3 region has 17 residues. The V gene's germline CDR1 is DFQATT and CDR2 SNEGSKA (reference sequence). CDR3 loop: CSARDSRGGRTTDTQYF.

This clonotype ranks as medium-sized in terms of frequency. The V gene is TRBV4-3, the J gene TRBJ1-2; TCRdb's D gene call, TRBD1, goes unchecked for lack of DNA. The germline gives CDR1 LGHNA, CDR2 YSLEER. This CDR3 region has 14 residues. This CDR3 is CASSQVGTAYGYTF.

This CDR3 reads CASSQDDIYNEQFF. This chain uses TRBV4-1 with TRBJ2-1. The germline CDR1 and CDR2 sequences are MGHRA and YSYEKL. The length of the CDR3 is 14 residues.

The gene calls are TRBV7-2 and TRBJ1-4; the D call from TCRdb, TRBD1, cannot be confirmed without DNA. Per the germline V gene, CDR1 is SGHTA and CDR2 is FQGNSA. The CDR3 consists of 17 residues. CDR3 sequence: CASSSYPWTATNEKLFF.

The J gene is TRBJ2-7, the V gene TRBV5-1; TCRdb returns TRBD1, unconfirmable since there is no DNA. This CDR3 has 15 amino acids. Germline CDR1 reads SGHRS; CDR2 reads YFSETQ. The CDR3 here is CASSYLPTGTYEQYF. The variable domain in full, with the rest retrieved from reference TRBV5-1 and TRBJ2-7, is KAGVTQTPRYLIKTRGQQVTLSCSPISGHRSVSWYQQTPGQGLQFLFEYFSETQRNKGNFPGRFSGRQFSNSRSEMNVSTLELGDSALYLCASSYLPTGTYEQYFGPGTRLTVT.

The rearrangement links TRBV6-6 to TRBJ1-2; TCRdb outputs TRBD1, but without DNA this stays unchecked. The CDR3 spans 12 residues. Germline values: CDR1 MNHNY, CDR2 SVGAGI (reference sequence). CDR3 sequence: CASSYLRGGYTF.

The J gene is TRBJ2-7, the V gene TRBV14; TCRdb lists TRBD1, though no DNA is available to test this call. CDR3 length equals 17 residues. CDR1 and CDR2 from the germline V gene are SGHDN and FVKESK. CDR3 protein: CASSQVRLSRGTYEQYF.

This chain connects TRBV29-1 to TRBJ2-2; TCRdb proposes TRBD1, but this gene call is untestable without DNA. This CDR3 region has 13 residues. Germline loops: CDR1 SQVTM, CDR2 ANQGSEA. The CDR3 loop reads CSVGQGATGELFF.

The chain uses TRBV14 and TRBJ2-7. This CDR3 is 17 amino acids long. Germline assignment: CDR1 SGHDN and CDR2 FVKESK. The CDR3 sequence is CASSQDPAWGTTYEQYF.

This chain joins TRBV7-2 and TRBJ1-1; checking the TCRdb D call of TRBD1 is not possible without DNA. This CDR3 region has 14 residues. Looked up from germline, CDR1 is SGHTA and CDR2 is FQGNSA. CDR3 region: CASSLGGAGTEAFF.

This chain joins TRBV29-1 and TRBJ1-5; TCRdb's assignment of TRBD1 cannot be checked, as there is no DNA. In germline, CDR1 is SQVTM, CDR2 ANQGSEA. This CDR3 spans 14 amino acids. The chain's CDR3 is CSVVGTGTNQPQHF.